This record covers a single T cell receptor beta chain. Antigen unknown. The data belong to a study of T cell responses to AZD1222 COVID-19 vaccine. Study-level findings and limits: Baseline serostatus was positive in only six or seven AZD1222 recipients. Donors in the cohort were predominantly white British and more often female, and clonal diversity was possibly underestimated. In all cases, repertoires were sampled only after the peak T cell response.

Some second doses came at about 4 weeks and others at about 12 weeks; these were pooled. Sequenced by immunoSEQ multiplex PCR; TCRdb stores in-frame clones only, minus some. The sample comprises about 110,000 clones, roughly 92% of which are singletons, and about 2.5% rests with the top ten. CDR1 and CDR2 (germline): SGHRS, YFSETQ. This CDR3 region has 15 residues. Germline trimming cut 4 bases from V and 3 bases from J; bases unmatched to any gene: 7. The sample in question was peripheral blood, obtained 28 days after the second AZD1222 dose. This TCR came from an adult who received the AZD1222 COVID-19 vaccine. J is TRBJ1-5 and V is TRBV5-1; 7 nucleotides agree with TRBD1. CDR3 loop: CASSPDRADNQPQHF. In nucleotides, the CDR3 is TGCGCCAGCAGCCCCGACAGGGCAGACAATCAGCCCCAGCATTTT.